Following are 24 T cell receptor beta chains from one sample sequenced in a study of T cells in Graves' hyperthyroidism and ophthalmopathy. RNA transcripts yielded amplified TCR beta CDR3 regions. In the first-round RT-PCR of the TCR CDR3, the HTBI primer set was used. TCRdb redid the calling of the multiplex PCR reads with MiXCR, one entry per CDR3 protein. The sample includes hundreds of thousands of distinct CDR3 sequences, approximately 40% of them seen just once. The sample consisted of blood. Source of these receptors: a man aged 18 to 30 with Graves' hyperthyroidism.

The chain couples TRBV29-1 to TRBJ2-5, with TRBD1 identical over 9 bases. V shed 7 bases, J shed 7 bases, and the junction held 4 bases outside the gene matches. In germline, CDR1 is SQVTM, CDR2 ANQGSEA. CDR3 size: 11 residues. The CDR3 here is CSARGQGTQYF. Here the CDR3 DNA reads TGCAGCGCTAGGGGACAGGGGACCCAGTACTTC.

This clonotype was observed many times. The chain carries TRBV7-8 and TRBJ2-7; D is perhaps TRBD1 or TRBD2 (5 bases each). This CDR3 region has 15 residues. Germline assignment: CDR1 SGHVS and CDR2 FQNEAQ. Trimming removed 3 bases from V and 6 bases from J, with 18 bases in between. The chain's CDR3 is CASSFSGRTSSEQYF. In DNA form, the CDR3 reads TGTGCCAGCAGCTTTTCGGGACGGACCTCTTCCGAGCAGTACTTC.

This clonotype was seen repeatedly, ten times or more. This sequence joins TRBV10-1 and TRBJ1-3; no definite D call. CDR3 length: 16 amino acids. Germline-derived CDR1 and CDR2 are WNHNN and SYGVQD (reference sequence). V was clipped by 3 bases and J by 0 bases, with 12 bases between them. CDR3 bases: TGCGCCAGCAGTGACGGTCCCAGGAGCTCTGGAAACACCATATATTTT. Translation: CASSDGPRSSGNTIYF.

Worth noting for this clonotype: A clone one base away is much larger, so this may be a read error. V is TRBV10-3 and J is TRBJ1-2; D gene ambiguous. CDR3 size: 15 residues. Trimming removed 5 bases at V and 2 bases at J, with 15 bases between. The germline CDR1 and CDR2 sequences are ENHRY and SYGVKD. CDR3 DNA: TGTGCCATCAGTTTCGGCCTGTTGTCCAACTATGGCTACACCTTC. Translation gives CAISFGLLSNYGYTF.

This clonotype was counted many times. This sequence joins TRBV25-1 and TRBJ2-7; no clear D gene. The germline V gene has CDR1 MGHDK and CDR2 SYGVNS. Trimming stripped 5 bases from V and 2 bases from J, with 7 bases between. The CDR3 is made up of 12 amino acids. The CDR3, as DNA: TGTGCCAGCAGTCACAACCCCTACGAGCAGTACTTC. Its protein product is CASSHNPYEQYF.

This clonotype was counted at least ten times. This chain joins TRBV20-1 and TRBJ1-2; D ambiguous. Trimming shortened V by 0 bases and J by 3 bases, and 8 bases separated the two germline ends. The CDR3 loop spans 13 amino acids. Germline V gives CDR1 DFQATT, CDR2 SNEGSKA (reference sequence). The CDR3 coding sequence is TGCAGTGCTAGAGATGGAGGCCACTATGGCTACACCTTC. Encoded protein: CSARDGGHYGYTF.

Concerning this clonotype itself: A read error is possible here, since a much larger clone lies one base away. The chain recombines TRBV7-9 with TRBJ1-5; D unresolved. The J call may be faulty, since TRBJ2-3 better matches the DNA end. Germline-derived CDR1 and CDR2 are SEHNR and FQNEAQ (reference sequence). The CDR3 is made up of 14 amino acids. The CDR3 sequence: CASSLGAVNQPQYF. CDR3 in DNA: TGTGCCAGCAGCTTAGGGGCAGTAAATCAGCCCCAGTATTTT.

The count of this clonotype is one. CDR3 DNA sequence: TGCAGTGCCGACAGGACCGCCCGGGGCACCGGGGAGCTGTTTTTT. Protein sequence: CSADRTARGTGELFF. The rearrangement links TRBV20-1 to TRBJ2-2, with TRBD1 as a possible D gene (6 bases). The V and J ends lost 6 bases and 4 bases respectively, with 18 bases between them. The CDR3 length is 15 residues. CDR1 and CDR2 (germline): DFQATT, SNEGSKA (reference sequence).

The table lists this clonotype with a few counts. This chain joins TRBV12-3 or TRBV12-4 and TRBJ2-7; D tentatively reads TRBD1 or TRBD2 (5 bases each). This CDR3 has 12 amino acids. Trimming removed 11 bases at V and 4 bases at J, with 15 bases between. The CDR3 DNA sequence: TGTGCCTGTAGGGACGCCGGATACGAGCAGTACTTC. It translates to CACRDAGYEQYF.

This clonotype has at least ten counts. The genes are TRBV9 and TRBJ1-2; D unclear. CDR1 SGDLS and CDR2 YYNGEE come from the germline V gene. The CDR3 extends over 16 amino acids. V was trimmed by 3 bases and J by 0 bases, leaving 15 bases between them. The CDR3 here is CASSARHPGTNYGYTF. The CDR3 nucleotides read TGTGCCAGCAGCGCGCGTCACCCCGGGACTAACTATGGCTACACCTTC.

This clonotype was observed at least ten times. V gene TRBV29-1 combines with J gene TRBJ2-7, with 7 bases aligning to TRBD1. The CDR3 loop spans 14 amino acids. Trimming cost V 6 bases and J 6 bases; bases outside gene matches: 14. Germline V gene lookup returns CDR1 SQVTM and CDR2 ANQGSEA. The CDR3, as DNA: TGCAGCGTCGACACGCCACAGGGGAGAGGCGAGCAGTACTTC. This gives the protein CSVDTPQGRGEQYF.

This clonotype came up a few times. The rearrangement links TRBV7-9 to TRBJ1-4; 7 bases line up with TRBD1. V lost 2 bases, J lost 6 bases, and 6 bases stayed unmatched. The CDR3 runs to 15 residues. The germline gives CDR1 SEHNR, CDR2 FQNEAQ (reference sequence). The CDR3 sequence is CASSLIRQGDEKLFF. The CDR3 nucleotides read TGTGCCAGCAGCTTAATCCGACAGGGTGATGAAAAACTGTTTTTT.

The CDR3 protein is CASTLQGSGNSPLHF. CDR3 DNA sequence: TGTGCCAGCACCCTGCAGGGGTCTGGGAATTCACCCCTCCACTTT. V gene TRBV6-5 combines with J gene TRBJ1-6; tentative D call: TRBD1 (6 bases). V was trimmed by 7 bases and J by 7 bases, leaving 17 bases between them. Looked up from germline, CDR1 is MNHEY and CDR2 is SVGAGI. The CDR3 spans 15 residues.

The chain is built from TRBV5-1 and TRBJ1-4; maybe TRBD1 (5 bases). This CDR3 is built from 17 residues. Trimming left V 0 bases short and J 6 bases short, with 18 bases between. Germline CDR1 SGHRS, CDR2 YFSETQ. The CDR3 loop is CASSLGTPGDGDEKLFF. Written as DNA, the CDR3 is TGCGCCAGCAGCTTGGGTACCCCGGGGGATGGGGATGAAAAACTGTTTTTT.

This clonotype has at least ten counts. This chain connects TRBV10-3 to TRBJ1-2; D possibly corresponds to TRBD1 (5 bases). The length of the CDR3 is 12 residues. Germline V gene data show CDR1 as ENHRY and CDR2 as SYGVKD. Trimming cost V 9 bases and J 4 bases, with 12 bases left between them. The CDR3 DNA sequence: TGTGCCATAGCAGGAGGGACCTATGGCTACACCTTC. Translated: CAIAGGTYGYTF.

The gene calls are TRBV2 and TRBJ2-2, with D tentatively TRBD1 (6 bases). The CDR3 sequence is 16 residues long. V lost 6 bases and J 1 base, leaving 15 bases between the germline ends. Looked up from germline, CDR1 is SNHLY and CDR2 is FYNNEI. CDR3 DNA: TGTGCCAGCAGGCCAGATCCGACAGGGAACACCGGGGAGCTGTTTTTT. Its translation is CASRPDPTGNTGELFF.

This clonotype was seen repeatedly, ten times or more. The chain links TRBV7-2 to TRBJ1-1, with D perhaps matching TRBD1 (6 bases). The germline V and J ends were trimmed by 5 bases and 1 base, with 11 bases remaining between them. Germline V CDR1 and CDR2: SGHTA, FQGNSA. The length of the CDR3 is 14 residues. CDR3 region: CASSPQGPNTEAFF. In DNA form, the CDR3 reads TGTGCCAGCAGCCCCCAGGGGCCGAACACTGAAGCTTTCTTT.

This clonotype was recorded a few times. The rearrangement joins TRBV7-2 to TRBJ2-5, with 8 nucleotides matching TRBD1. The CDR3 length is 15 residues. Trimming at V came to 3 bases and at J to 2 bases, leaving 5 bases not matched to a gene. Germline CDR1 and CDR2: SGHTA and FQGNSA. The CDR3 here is CASSFAGGFQETQYF. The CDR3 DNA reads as TGTGCCAGCAGCTTTGCAGGGGGCTTTCAAGAGACCCAGTACTTC.

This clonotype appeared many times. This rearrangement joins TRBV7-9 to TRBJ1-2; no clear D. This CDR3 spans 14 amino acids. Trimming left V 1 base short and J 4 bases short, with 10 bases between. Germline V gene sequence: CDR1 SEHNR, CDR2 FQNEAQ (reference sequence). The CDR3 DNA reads TGTGCCAGCAGCTTAGATAGCCGGACCTATGGCTACACCTTC. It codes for CASSLDSRTYGYTF.

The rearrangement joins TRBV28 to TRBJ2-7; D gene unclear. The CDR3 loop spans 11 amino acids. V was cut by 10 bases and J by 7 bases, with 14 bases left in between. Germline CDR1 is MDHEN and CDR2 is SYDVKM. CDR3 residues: CATATPREQYF. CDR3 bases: TGTGCCACCGCTACCCCCCGGGAGCAGTACTTC.

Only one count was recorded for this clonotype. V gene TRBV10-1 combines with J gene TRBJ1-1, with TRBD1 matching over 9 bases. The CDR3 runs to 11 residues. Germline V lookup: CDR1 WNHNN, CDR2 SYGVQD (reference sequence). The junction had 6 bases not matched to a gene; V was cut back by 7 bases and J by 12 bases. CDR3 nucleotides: TGCGCCAGCAACCGGGACAGGGTAACTTTCTTT. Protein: CASNRDRVTFF.

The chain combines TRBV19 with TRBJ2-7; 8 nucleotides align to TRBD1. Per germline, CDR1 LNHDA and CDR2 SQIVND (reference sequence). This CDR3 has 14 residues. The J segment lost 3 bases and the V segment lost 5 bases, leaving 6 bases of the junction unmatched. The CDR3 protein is CASSVRDRIYEQYF. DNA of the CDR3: TGTGCCAGTAGTGTCCGGGACAGGATCTACGAGCAGTACTTC.

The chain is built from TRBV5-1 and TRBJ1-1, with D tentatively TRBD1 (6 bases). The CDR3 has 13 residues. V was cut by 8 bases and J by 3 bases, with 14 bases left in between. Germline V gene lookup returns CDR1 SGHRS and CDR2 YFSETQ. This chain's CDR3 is CASSDRLDTEAFF. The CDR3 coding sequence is TGCGCCAGTTCCGACAGGCTTGACACTGAAGCTTTCTTT.

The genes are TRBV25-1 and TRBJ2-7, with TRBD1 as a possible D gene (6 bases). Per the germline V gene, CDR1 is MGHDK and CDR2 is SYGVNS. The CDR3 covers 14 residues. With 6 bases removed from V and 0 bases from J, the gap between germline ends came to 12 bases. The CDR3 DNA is TGTGCCAGCAGCGGACAGCTTAGCTCCTACGAGCAGTACTTC. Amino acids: CASSGQLSSYEQYF.